Below, 12 T cell receptor beta chains from the same sample are listed, as sequenced in a study of CD8 T cells in ankylosing spondylitis. Study-wide points: Ankylosing spondylitis blood appeared to be characterized by a TCR beta motif of fewer than ten highly homologous variants.

Each CDR3 protein is one row after TCRdb ran MiXCR on the 5' RACE reads. This sample has hundreds of thousands of distinct CDR3 sequences, with roughly 13% found just once. For these receptors, no antigen is known. Material for sequencing was blood, either unsorted or a sorted T cell fraction (not recorded which). These receptor sequences come from a male donor with ankylosing spondylitis.

This chain joins TRBV5-1 and TRBJ2-1; D is tentatively TRBD1 or TRBD2 (6 bases each). There are 15 residues in the CDR3. Trimming took 4 bases from V and 2 from J, leaving 13 bases between them. CDR1 SGHRS and CDR2 YFSETQ come from the germline V gene. The CDR3 DNA follows: TGCGCCAGCAGCGCGGGACAACCAGCCTACAATGAGCAGTTCTTC. This encodes CASSAGQPAYNEQFF. Supplemented by reference TRBV5-1 and TRBJ2-1, the full variable domain reads KAGVTQTPRYLIKTRGQQVTLSCSPISGHRSVSWYQQTPGQGLQFLFEYFSETQRNKGNFPGRFSGRQFSNSRSEMNVSTLELGDSALYLCASSAGQPAYNEQFFGPGTRLTVL.

This clonotype has just a few counts. This chain joins TRBV5-1 and TRBJ1-1, with a weak D call TRBD1 (6 bases). The CDR3 length is 17 residues. Trimming took 0 bases from V and 3 from J, leaving 18 bases between them. Germline CDR1 SGHRS, CDR2 YFSETQ. The CDR3: CASSLAQGRIMDTEAFF. The CDR3 DNA sequence: TGCGCCAGCAGCTTGGCCCAGGGGCGAATTATGGACACTGAAGCTTTCTTT.

This clonotype was seen at least ten times. The V call is TRBV20-1, the J call TRBJ2-1; D ambiguous. The V end was cut by 6 bases, the J end by 4 bases, with 16 bases between. This CDR3 comprises 14 residues. Germline loops: CDR1 DFQATT, CDR2 SNEGSKA (reference sequence). CDR3 in DNA: TGCAGTGCCATACCTAACCGAGGATACAATGAGCAGTTCTTC. Its translation: CSAIPNRGYNEQFF.

A few counts support this clonotype. The genes are TRBV3-1 and TRBJ2-1, with a weak D call TRBD2 (7 bases). CDR1 is LGHDT and CDR2 is YNNKEL in the germline V gene (reference sequence). Trimming took off 2 bases at V and 0 bases at J, with 17 bases between the two ends. The CDR3 is made up of 18 amino acids. The chain's CDR3 is CASSQLAAGASSYNEQFF. CDR3 coding DNA: TGTGCCAGCAGCCAACTAGCGGCGGGGGCGAGCTCCTACAATGAGCAGTTCTTC.

Only a few counts were recorded for this clonotype. The chain combines TRBV3-1 with TRBJ1-2; D is unclear. Trimming left V 4 bases short and J 8 bases short, with 20 bases between. The germline gives CDR1 LGHDT, CDR2 YNNKEL (reference sequence). This CDR3 is 15 amino acids long. CDR3 sequence reads: CASSPPADLPGGYTF. CDR3 DNA: TGTGCCAGCAGCCCTCCGGCTGACCTTCCTGGGGGCTACACCTTC.

This clonotype was observed a few times. V usage is TRBV5-1 and J usage is TRBJ2-1; D may correspond to TRBD1 or TRBD2 (5 bases each). In germline, CDR1 is SGHRS, CDR2 YFSETQ. V lost 10 bases and J lost 0, with 32 bases in between. The CDR3 is 20 residues long. CDR3 protein: CAGILRGPLLDPSSYNEQFF. CDR3 in DNA: TGCGCCGGAATTCTAAGGGGACCCCTCCTGGATCCAAGCTCCTACAATGAGCAGTTCTTC.

Written as DNA, the CDR3 is TGTGCCAGCAGCTTAGACTACGGAGATGGCACTGAAGCTTTCTTT. Translation: CASSLDYGDGTEAFF. The rearrangement uses TRBV7-9 and TRBJ1-1; D gene unclear. Germline loops: CDR1 SEHNR, CDR2 FQNEAQ (reference sequence). V was clipped by 1 base and J by 4 bases, with 13 bases between them. This CDR3 region has 15 residues.

CDR3 in DNA: TGCAGTGCTAGAGATCGGGCAGTGGTAGGGGGACTAGCAATTTCCTACAATGAGCAGTTCTTC. As protein: CSARDRAVVGGLAISYNEQFF. The genes are TRBV20-1 and TRBJ2-1; 9 nucleotides match TRBD2. The ends lost 0 bases at V and 1 base at J; junction bases unmatched: 19. Germline CDR1 DFQATT, CDR2 SNEGSKA (reference sequence). The CDR3 has 21 residues.

This clonotype was counted a few times. V and J are TRBV20-1 and TRBJ2-3, with unresolved D. This CDR3 spans 10 amino acids. With 7 bases removed from V and 6 bases from J, the gap between germline ends came to 8 bases. Germline CDR1 is DFQATT and CDR2 is SNEGSKA (reference sequence). This CDR3 reads CSVERDTQYF. The CDR3 coding sequence is TGCAGTGTGGAACGGGATACGCAGTATTTT.

Only a few counts were recorded for this clonotype. The CDR3 spells CASSQGDGITWLETQYF. CDR3 nucleotide sequence: TGTGCCAGCAGCCAAGGAGATGGGATCACCTGGCTTGAGACCCAGTACTTC. The rearrangement joins TRBV14 to TRBJ2-5; no reliable D call. This CDR3 is built from 17 residues. Trimming stripped 1 base from V and 5 bases from J, with 20 bases between. The germline V gene encodes CDR1 SGHDN and CDR2 FVKESK.

This clonotype has only a few counts. The chain combines TRBV5-1 with TRBJ2-5; no firm D call. From germline, CDR1 is SGHRS and CDR2 YFSETQ. Trimming stripped 0 bases from V and 5 bases from J, with 8 bases between. The CDR3 is 13 residues long. The CDR3 is CASSLETVETQYF. CDR3 DNA sequence: TGCGCCAGCAGCTTGGAAACGGTGGAGACCCAGTACTTC.

The chain employs TRBV30 and TRBJ1-4; D gene ambiguous. Deletions cut 2 bases from V and 0 bases from J, with 10 bases between. CDR1 GTSNPN and CDR2 SVGIG come from the germline V gene (reference sequence). The CDR3 is made up of 15 amino acids. This CDR3 is CAWSPTGATNEKLFF. The CDR3 region has the DNA TGTGCCTGGAGTCCGACCGGTGCAACTAATGAAAAACTGTTTTTT. The full variable domain, in which reference TRBV30 and TRBJ1-4 provide the parts outside the CDR3, is SQTIHQWPATLVQPVGSPLSLECTVEGTSNPNLYWYRQAAGRGLQLLFYSVGIGQISSEVPQNLSASRPQDRQFILSSKKLLLSDSGFYLCAWSPTGATNEKLFFGSGTQLSVL.